The 27 T cell receptor beta chains in this list originate from one sample, sequenced in a study of cytomegalovirus exposure and HLA in healthy donors. PCR involved 60 Vbeta and 13 Jbeta primers. Method: immunoSEQ multiplex PCR; TCRdb's copy keeps in-frame clones and lacks some. The table has about 120,000 clones, roughly 80% seen once. Sequencing used PBMCs. These receptors came from a man aged 50 or older in good health and CMV-seronegative.

The chain uses TRBV19 and TRBJ1-2, with TRBD1 matching over 7 bases. J gave up 7 bases and V 6 bases, and 11 bases lay outside the gene matches. The CDR3 has 14 amino acids. Germline loops: CDR1 LNHDA, CDR2 SQIVND (reference sequence). CDR3 bases: TGTGCCAGTAGCCCACAGGGGCAACGAAGTGGCTACACCTTC. Amino acids: CASSPQGQRSGYTF.

A word on this clone: One end of the junction is discordant with germline, which a read error may explain. The gene calls are TRBV6-5 and TRBJ2-3; D remains unclear. The CDR3 is 12 amino acids. Germline assignment: CDR1 MNHEY and CDR2 SVGAGI. CDR3 sequence reads: CASSPIADPQYF. The CDR3 DNA follows: TGTGCCAGCAGTCCGATAGCAGATCCGCAGTATTTT.

The chain has TRBV5-6 and TRBJ2-3; TRBD2 matches 7 bases. CDR1 and CDR2 (germline): SGHDT, YYEEEE. The trim removed 5 bases at V and 7 bases at J, leaving 10 bases unmatched. CDR3 length: 14 residues. DNA for the CDR3: TGTGCCAGCAGTTCCGGGGAGGGGCGAAATACGCAGTATTTT. Translating it yields CASSSGEGRNTQYF.

V is TRBV6-1 and J is TRBJ1-5, with D unclear. In germline, CDR1 is MNHNS, CDR2 SASEGT. V gave up 5 bases and J gave up 4 bases, with 9 bases separating them. The length of the CDR3 is 13 residues. The CDR3: CASSIRENQPQHF. The DNA of the CDR3 is TGTGCCAGCAGTATACGGGAAAATCAGCCCCAGCATTTT.

The CDR3 DNA reads as TGTGCCAGCTCACCATCAGGGGGCAATCAGCCCCAGCATTTT. This encodes CASSPSGGNQPQHF. The rearrangement uses TRBV18 and TRBJ1-5, with a possible D match to TRBD1 (6 bases). This CDR3 is built from 14 residues. V gave up 2 bases and J gave up 2 bases, with 7 bases separating them. Looked up from germline, CDR1 is KGHSH and CDR2 is LQKENI. The variable domain in full, with the rest retrieved from reference TRBV18 and TRBJ1-5, is NAGVMQNPRHLVRRRGQEARLRCSPMKGHSHVYWYRQLPEEGLKFMVYLQKENIIDESGMPKERFSAEFPKEGPSILRIQQVVRGDSAAYFCASSPSGGNQPQHFGDGTRLSIL.

This chain uses TRBV7-2 with TRBJ2-2; D unresolved. Germline V CDR1 and CDR2: SGHTA, FQGNSA. The CDR3 has 13 residues. V was clipped by 2 bases and J by 2 bases, with 3 bases between them. The CDR3 spells CASSLTNTGELFF. CDR3 sequence (DNA): TGTGCCAGCAGCTTAACAAACACCGGGGAGCTGTTTTTT. Full variable domain (rest looked up from reference TRBV7-2 and TRBJ2-2): GAGVSQSPSNKVTEKGKDVELRCDPISGHTALYWYRQSLGQGLEFLIYFQGNSAPDKSGLPSDRFSAERTGGSVSTLTIQRTQQEDSAVYLCASSLTNTGELFFGEGSRLTVL.

This clone has just a few counts. This sequence joins TRBV4-3 and TRBJ2-5; D possibly corresponds to TRBD2 (6 bases). This CDR3 has 15 amino acids. Germline-derived CDR1 and CDR2 are LGHNA and YSLEER. V was cut by 4 bases and J by 2 bases, with 14 bases left in between. CDR3 bases: TGCGCCAGCAGCCCAGAATGGGCGGGGCAAGAGACCCAGTACTTC. This translates into CASSPEWAGQETQYF.

The chain carries TRBV27 and TRBJ2-3; D not resolved. The ends were cut back, 6 bases at V and 13 bases at J, with 17 bases in the middle. This CDR3 spans 12 amino acids. In germline, CDR1 is MNHEY, CDR2 SMNVEV (reference sequence). The CDR3 nucleotides are TGTGCCAGCAGGACTGGGTTGTTGGTGGAGTATTTT. This codes for CASRTGLLVEYF.

The CDR3: CASSSSETQYF. The CDR3 DNA follows: TGTGCCAGCAGCTCGTCAGAGACCCAGTACTTC. V is TRBV7-9 and J is TRBJ2-5; D unclear. This CDR3 region has 11 residues. Per germline, CDR1 SEHNR and CDR2 FQNEAQ (reference sequence). With 4 bases removed from V and 4 bases from J, the gap between germline ends came to 4 bases.

The rearrangement links TRBV30 to TRBJ2-3; 10 nucleotides line up with TRBD2. This CDR3 region has 15 residues. CDR1 GTSNPN and CDR2 SVGIG come from the germline V gene (reference sequence). Trimming at V came to 3 bases and at J to 5 bases, leaving 8 bases not matched to a gene. This chain's CDR3 is CAWRNPGLAKDTQYF. The CDR3 region has the DNA TGTGCCTGGAGAAATCCGGGACTAGCGAAAGATACGCAGTATTTT.

In its sample, this clone was seen a few times. V usage is TRBV6-1 and J usage is TRBJ1-1; TRBD1 matches 10 bases. This CDR3 is 13 amino acids long. CDR1 is MNHNS, CDR2 SASEGT, per germline. The V and J ends lost 4 bases and 12 bases, in that order; junction bases with no gene match: 8. The DNA of the CDR3 is TGTGCCAGCAGTGTTCTAGAGGGACAGGGGTCTTTCTTT. As protein: CASSVLEGQGSFF.

The rearrangement joins TRBV11-2 to TRBJ2-5; D might be TRBD2 (5 bases). Germline assignment: CDR1 SGHAT and CDR2 FQNNGV. The CDR3 is made up of 15 amino acids. Trimming removed 7 bases at V and 5 bases at J, with 20 bases between. The CDR3 reads CASTPRELLAETQYF. DNA for the CDR3: TGTGCCAGCACCCCTAGGGAGTTATTGGCGGAGACCCAGTACTTC.

The chain uses TRBV5-4 and TRBJ2-7; possibly TRBD1 for D (5 bases). Trimming left V 4 bases short and J 4 bases short, with 6 bases between. Germline V gene lookup returns CDR1 SGHNT and CDR2 YYREEE (reference sequence). The CDR3 sequence is 11 residues long. This CDR3 reads CASSAGYEQYF. The CDR3 region has the DNA TGTGCCAGCAGCGCAGGGTACGAGCAGTACTTC.

The rearrangement links TRBV28 to TRBJ1-1, with TRBD1 matching 7 bases. Looked up from germline, CDR1 is MDHEN and CDR2 is SYDVKM. The trim removed 6 bases at V and 1 base at J, leaving 14 bases unmatched. The CDR3 totals 17 residues. The CDR3 DNA sequence: TGTGCCAGCAGCTCAACCGCCCGGACAGGCCAGAACACTGAAGCTTTCTTT. Its protein product is CASSSTARTGQNTEAFF.

V usage is TRBV27 and J usage is TRBJ1-2, with TRBD1 as a possible D gene (6 bases). This CDR3 region has 14 residues. Germline loops: CDR1 MNHEY, CDR2 SMNVEV (reference sequence). V was pared by 6 bases and J by 2 bases, with 13 bases between. For the CDR3, the DNA is TGTGCCAGCAGCATCCACAGGGACAACTATGGCTACACCTTC. This gives the protein CASSIHRDNYGYTF.

This chain links TRBV5-4 with TRBJ2-1; D is unclear. Germline V gene data show CDR1 as SGHNT and CDR2 as YYREEE (reference sequence). The CDR3 loop spans 12 amino acids. Trimming took 0 bases from V and 10 from J, leaving 8 bases between them. The CDR3 loop reads CASSLGQQEQFF. CDR3 in DNA: TGTGCCAGCAGCTTGGGGCAACAGGAGCAGTTCTTC.

The chain combines TRBV5-4 with TRBJ2-7; possibly TRBD2 for D (6 bases). V lost 0 bases to trimming and J lost 6 bases, with 7 bases between them. The CDR3 spans 12 residues. The germline CDR1 and CDR2 sequences are SGHNT and YYREEE (reference sequence). The CDR3 is CASSLVGGEQYF. As DNA, the CDR3 is TGTGCCAGCAGCTTGGTGGGGGGCGAGCAGTACTTC.

The chain has TRBV4-2 and TRBJ2-5; D remains unclear. CDR3 size: 14 residues. The V end was cut by 4 bases, the J end by 7 bases, with 16 bases between. Germline values: CDR1 LGHNA, CDR2 YNFKEQ. The CDR3 protein is CASSLDRSARTQYF. DNA for the CDR3: TGTGCCAGCAGCCTCGATAGAAGTGCTCGGACCCAGTACTTC.

V usage is TRBV5-1 and J usage is TRBJ1-1; the D is unclear. V dropped 1 base and J dropped 4 bases, with 11 bases sitting between them. The CDR3 has 14 residues. Germline V lookup: CDR1 SGHRS, CDR2 YFSETQ. The CDR3 DNA reads TGCGCCAGCAGCTTGTCATCCGGGAGCACTGAAGCTTTCTTT. Its translation: CASSLSSGSTEAFF. The entire variable domain, with the rest obtained from reference TRBV5-1 and TRBJ1-1, is as follows: KAGVTQTPRYLIKTRGQQVTLSCSPISGHRSVSWYQQTPGQGLQFLFEYFSETQRNKGNFPGRFSGRQFSNSRSEMNVSTLELGDSALYLCASSLSSGSTEAFFGQGTRLTVV.

Turning to this clone: Different DNA sequences within this sample yield the same CDR3. V gene TRBV7-2 combines with J gene TRBJ2-3; D is perhaps TRBD1 (6 bases). The CDR3 runs to 17 residues. Germline V gene data show CDR1 as SGHTA and CDR2 as FQGNSA. Trimming left V 4 bases short and J 0 bases short, with 17 bases between. CDR3 coding DNA: TGTGCCAGCAGCTACAGGGCAGAGCTGACTAGCACAGATACGCAGTATTTT. Its protein is CASSYRAELTSTDTQYF.

The rearrangement links TRBV28 to TRBJ2-4, with 8 positions matching TRBD1. This CDR3 comprises 14 residues. Germline V CDR1 and CDR2: MDHEN, SYDVKM. V shed 3 bases and J 6 bases; nucleotides not matched to a gene: 4. The CDR3 protein is CASSLRTGLNIQYF. CDR3 DNA sequence: TGTGCCAGCAGTTTGAGGACAGGGTTAAACATTCAGTACTTC. The whole variable domain, filled in from reference TRBV28 and TRBJ2-4, reads DVKVTQSSRYLVKRTGEKVFLECVQDMDHENMFWYRQDPGLGLRLIYFSYDVKMKEKGDIPEGYSVSREKKERFSLILESASTNQTSMYLCASSLRTGLNIQYFGAGTRLSVL.

CDR3 nucleotides: TGTGCCAGCAGCTTGGTAGGGACAGACAATGAGCAGTTCTTC. As protein: CASSLVGTDNEQFF. The chain recombines TRBV5-6 with TRBJ2-1, with 7 bases aligning to TRBD1. Germline trimming cut 0 bases from V and 5 bases from J; bases unmatched to any gene: 2. Germline V gene data show CDR1 as SGHDT and CDR2 as YYEEEE. This CDR3 is built from 14 residues. The variable domain in full, with the rest retrieved from reference TRBV5-6 and TRBJ2-1, is DAGVTQSPTHLIKTRGQQVTLRCSPKSGHDTVSWYQQALGQGPQFIFQYYEEEERQRGNFPDRFSGHQFPNYSSELNVNALLLGDSALYLCASSLVGTDNEQFFGPGTRLTVL.

The J gene is TRBJ1-3, the V gene TRBV6-6; D is undetermined. V lost 4 bases and J 4 bases, leaving 17 bases between the germline ends. The CDR3 spans 16 residues. CDR1 and CDR2 from the germline V gene are MNHNY and SVGAGI (reference sequence). The CDR3 spells CASSSVSNTRGNTIYF. The CDR3 DNA sequence: TGTGCCAGCAGTTCAGTTAGCAACACCCGCGGAAACACCATATATTTT.

The chain employs TRBV5-4 and TRBJ2-5, with D possibly matching TRBD1 (6 bases). The germline gives CDR1 SGHNT, CDR2 YYREEE (reference sequence). Trimming removed 4 bases at V and 5 bases at J, with 18 bases between. This CDR3 is built from 15 residues. The CDR3 is CASSGEQGGQETQYF. Here the CDR3 DNA reads TGTGCCAGCAGCGGGGAACAGGGTGGGCAGGAGACCCAGTACTTC.

The CDR3 here is CASSQSGTRATDTQYF. CDR3 nucleotide sequence: TGCGCCAGCAGCCAGTCCGGGACTCGGGCCACAGATACGCAGTATTTT. V usage is TRBV5-1 and J usage is TRBJ2-3; D possibly corresponds to TRBD2 (6 bases). Trimming removed 4 bases at V and 2 bases at J, with 17 bases between. This CDR3 spans 16 amino acids. The germline V gene has CDR1 SGHRS and CDR2 YFSETQ.

The genes are TRBV28 and TRBJ1-1; TRBD1 aligns across 7 bases. CDR3 length: 14 residues. The trim removed 6 bases at V and 1 base at J, leaving 5 bases unmatched. CDR1 MDHEN and CDR2 SYDVKM come from the germline V gene. For the CDR3, the DNA is TGTGCCAGCAGAACGACAGGGAGGAACACTGAAGCTTTCTTT. Protein product: CASRTTGRNTEAFF.

This chain connects TRBV30 to TRBJ1-4, with D unclear. The ends were cut back, 1 base at V and 5 bases at J, with 14 bases in the middle. This CDR3 comprises 15 residues. From germline, CDR1 is GTSNPN and CDR2 SVGIG (reference sequence). The chain's CDR3 is CAWSGNSLLNEKLFF. The CDR3 DNA is TGTGCCTGGAGTGGTAATAGTCTGTTGAATGAAAAACTGTTTTTT.